A selection of T cell receptor beta chains follows, all from one sample in a study of cytomegalovirus exposure and HLA in healthy donors. TCRdb's table, derived via immunoSEQ multiplex PCR, lists solely in-frame clones and lacks some. The repertoire holds about 140,000 clones, with roughly 76% as singletons. The specimen sequenced was PBMCs. All receptors come from a man between 18 and 35 years old in good health and CMV-seronegative. CDR3s include the opening cysteine and the closing phenylalanine or tryptophan. The D gene is left open where the match is weak. Clone sizes are given selectively: once, few, many, or a class where the clone is expanded.

V,D,size,J,DNA,CDR3
TRBV18,TRBD1,NA,TRBJ1-5,TGTGCCAGCTCACAGGGGGCTGGCAATCAGCCCCAGCATTTT,CASSQGAGNQPQHF
TRBV9,NA,NA,TRBJ1-2,TGTGCCAGCAGCGGCGACTTCTATGGCTACACCTTC,CASSGDFYGYTF
TRBV5-4,TRBD1,NA,TRBJ2-5,TGTGCCAGCGCCAGGGGCAACAGGGGAGTTCCAGAGACCCAGTACTTC,CASARGNRGVPETQYF
TRBV11-2,NA,NA,TRBJ2-2,TGTGCCAGCAGCTTAATACAGGGTTTGGGCACCGGGGAGCTGTTTTTT,CASSLIQGLGTGELFF
TRBV5-3,NA,NA,TRBJ2-6,TGTGCCAGAAGCTTTATTGGTATCCTCGAAACTACTGGGGCCAACGTCCTGACTTTC,CARSFIGILETTGANVLTF
TRBV27,NA,once,TRBJ2-7,TGTGCCAGCAGTCCCCTCTCCGTCTACGAGCAGTACTTC,CASSPLSVYEQYF
TRBV7-2,TRBD1,NA,TRBJ1-5,TGTGCCAGCAGCAAAACATACCACGGGACAGCTCTTCAGCCCCAGCATTTT,CASSKTYHGTALQPQHF
TRBV6-1,TRBD2,few,TRBJ2-3,TGTGCCAGCAGTGGTTCTAGCGGGGGGGCCGATACGCAGTATTTT,CASSGSSGGADTQYF
TRBV6-5,TRBD1,few,TRBJ2-3,TGTGCCAGCAGTCCTGGGACAGTTAGCACAGATACGCAGTATTTT,CASSPGTVSTDTQYF
TRBV19,TRBD1,NA,TRBJ1-5,TGTGCCAGTAGTATCATAGGGGGACAGGGGCAGCCCCAGCATTTT,CASSIIGGQGQPQHF
TRBV10-1,NA,few,TRBJ2-5,TGCGCCAGCAGTGACGGGATACAAGAGACCCAGTACTTC,CASSDGIQETQYF
TRBV6-5,NA,NA,TRBJ1-1,TGTGCCAGCAGTACCGGGACAGAAGCTTTCTTT,CASSTGTEAFF
TRBV9,NA,NA,TRBJ1-4,TGTGCCAGCAGCGTAGGGACACCAGATGAAAAACTGTTTTTT,CASSVGTPDEKLFF
TRBV30,NA,NA,TRBJ2-7,TGTGCCTGGAGTCTAAGCGGACTCCGCGAGCAGTACTTC,CAWSLSGLREQYF
TRBV19,NA,NA,TRBJ1-1,TGTGCCAGTAGTACCTCGACGGGGTGGGCCACTGAAGCTTTCTTT,CASSTSTGWATEAFF
TRBV7-9,TRBD1,NA,TRBJ2-2,TGTGCCAGCAGCTTTCCAGGGGGCGCGGGGACCGGGGAGCTGTTTTTT,CASSFPGGAGTGELFF
TRBV6-1,NA,NA,TRBJ1-2,TGTGCCAGCAGTGAACTTAGGGGTAACTATGGCTACACCTTC,CASSELRGNYGYTF
TRBV10-2,NA,NA,TRBJ2-7,TGCGCCAGCAGGAGTGGGGTGGCTAGCGTCTACGAGCAGTACTTC,CASRSGVASVYEQYF
TRBV7-8,NA,NA,TRBJ1-1,TGTGCCAGCAGCTTACAGGGTCACACTGAAGCTTTCTTT,CASSLQGHTEAFF
TRBV30,NA,NA,TRBJ2-6,TGTGCCTGGAGTGCTTGGGACACCTTCCCCTCTGGGGCCAACGTCCTGACTTTC,CAWSAWDTFPSGANVLTF
TRBV19,TRBD1,NA,TRBJ1-2,TGTGCCAGTAGTAACCGGGACAGTAAGGGCTACACCTTC,CASSNRDSKGYTF
TRBV30,TRBD1,NA,TRBJ1-2,TGTGCCTGGAGTACAGGGGATGGCTACACCTTC,CAWSTGDGYTF
TRBV10-3,TRBD2,NA,TRBJ2-1,TGTGCCATCAGTGATCGGCGGGAGGGTACCAATGAGCAGTTCTTC,CAISDRREGTNEQFF
TRBV27,TRBD2,NA,TRBJ2-7,TGTGCCAGCAGTTCCTATCCCAGCGGGGGAAGCTCCTACGAGCAGTACTTC,CASSSYPSGGSSYEQYF
TRBV7-8,TRBD2,NA,TRBJ2-7,TGTGCCAGCAGCTTATACGCGGTTATGGGCCTAGCGGGGGCCAACGAGCAGTACTTC,CASSLYAVMGLAGANEQYF
TRBV7-8,NA,NA,TRBJ1-2,TGTGCCAGCAGCTGGACTTTGTCCCAGGTTAACTATGGCTACACCTTC,CASSWTLSQVNYGYTF
TRBV18,NA,NA,TRBJ2-3,TGTGCCAGCTCACCACTTAAAGATACGCAGTATTTT,CASSPLKDTQYF
TRBV5-1,NA,NA,TRBJ1-1,TGCGCCAGCAGCTTGAAAGCGACGGGGAACACTGAAGCTTTCTTT,CASSLKATGNTEAFF
TRBV6-6,TRBD2,NA,TRBJ2-1,TGTGCCACCAACACCCGGGGGGGGTATAGTGAGCAGTTCTTC,CATNTRGGYSEQFF
TRBV27,TRBD1,NA,TRBJ2-7,TGTGCCAGCAGTCCCTACCCCGGGACAGCAGCCAACGAGCAGTACTTC,CASSPYPGTAANEQYF
TRBV5-1,NA,NA,TRBJ2-1,TGCGCCAGCAGCCCGTTTTTAGTCGATGAGCAGTTCTTC,CASSPFLVDEQFF
TRBV7-3,NA,NA,TRBJ1-1,TGTGCCAGCAGCTTAATGGGCAAGGGGCGTTTGTACGCTGAAGCTTTCTTT,CASSLMGKGRLYAEAFF
TRBV6-1,NA,few,TRBJ1-1,TGTGCCAGCAGTGACAGGGCCGGCACTGAAGCTTTCTTT,CASSDRAGTEAFF
TRBV28,TRBD1,few,TRBJ1-5,TGTGCCAGCAGTCATCGACAGGGGAGTGGGCAGCCCCAGCATTTT,CASSHRQGSGQPQHF
TRBV10-1,TRBD2,NA,TRBJ2-7,TGCGCCAGCAGTAGACTAGCGGGGAGCTCCTACGAGCAGTACTTC,CASSRLAGSSYEQYF
TRBV15,TRBD2,NA,TRBJ2-7,TGTGCCACCAGCAGAGAGACTAGCGAAATCTCCTACGAGCAGTACTTC,CATSRETSEISYEQYF
TRBV6-1,TRBD2,NA,TRBJ2-5,TGTGCCAGCAGTGAGCGGGGGGCAGCCCCTACGTACTTC,CASSERGAAPTYF
TRBV2,NA,once,TRBJ1-3,TGTGCCAGCAGTGAAACAGGGTGGATTGACACCATATATTTT,CASSETGWIDTIYF
TRBV30,TRBD1,NA,TRBJ2-7,TGTGCCTGTTGGACAGGGTTCTCCTACGAGCAGTACTTC,CACWTGFSYEQYF
TRBV15,TRBD1,NA,TRBJ1-4,TGTGCCACCAGCAGGGACAGGGGGTCTAATGAAAAACTGTTTTTT,CATSRDRGSNEKLFF
TRBV10-3,NA,NA,TRBJ1-2,TGTGCCATCAGTGACCCGACAGTCATTAACTATGGCTACACCTTC,CAISDPTVINYGYTF
TRBV5-1,TRBD1,once,TRBJ1-4,TGCGCCAGCAGCTGGACAGGGTCGGTTGAAAAACTGTTTTTT,CASSWTGSVEKLFF
TRBV4-1,NA,NA,TRBJ1-1,TGCGCCAGCAGCGGACAGACGAACACTGAAGCTTTCTTT,CASSGQTNTEAFF